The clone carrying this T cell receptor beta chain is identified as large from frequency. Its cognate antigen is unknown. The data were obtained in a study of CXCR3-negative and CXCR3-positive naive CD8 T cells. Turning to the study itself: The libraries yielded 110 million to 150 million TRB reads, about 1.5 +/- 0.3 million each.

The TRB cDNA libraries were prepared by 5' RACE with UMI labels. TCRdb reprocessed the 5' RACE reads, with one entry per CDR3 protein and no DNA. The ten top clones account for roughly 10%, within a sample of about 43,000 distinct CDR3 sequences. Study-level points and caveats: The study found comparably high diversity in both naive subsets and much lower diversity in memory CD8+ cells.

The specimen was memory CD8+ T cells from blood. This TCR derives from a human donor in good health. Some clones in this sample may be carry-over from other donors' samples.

CDR3 sequence reads: CSVPPSGGPDTQYF. V usage is TRBV29-1 and J usage is TRBJ2-3; TCRdb names TRBD2, which stays unverified in the absence of DNA. The V gene's germline CDR1 is SQVTM and CDR2 ANQGSEA. This CDR3 comprises 14 residues.